This T cell receptor beta chain was captured in a study of T cells in Graves' hyperthyroidism and ophthalmopathy. This CDR3 has 15 residues. The V gene end was trimmed by 5 bases and the J gene end by 2 bases; junction bases not matched to a gene: 10. The germline gives CDR1 GTSNPN, CDR2 SVGIG (reference sequence). TCR beta CDR3 regions were amplified from RNA transcripts. When the TCR CDR3 underwent first-round RT-PCR, the HTBI primer set was used. TCRdb re-called the multiplex PCR reads with MiXCR, one entry per CDR3 protein. In the table there are about 690,000 distinct CDR3 sequences, roughly a sixth of which are singletons.

The origin of this receptor is a man between 45 and 60 years old with Graves' hyperthyroidism. The sample consisted of blood. The J gene is TRBJ2-5, the V gene TRBV30; 8 bases match TRBD2. The CDR3, as DNA: TGTGCCTGGGACGGGCTAGCGGGCCCTCAAGAGACCCAGTACTTC. Protein: CAWDGLAGPQETQYF.